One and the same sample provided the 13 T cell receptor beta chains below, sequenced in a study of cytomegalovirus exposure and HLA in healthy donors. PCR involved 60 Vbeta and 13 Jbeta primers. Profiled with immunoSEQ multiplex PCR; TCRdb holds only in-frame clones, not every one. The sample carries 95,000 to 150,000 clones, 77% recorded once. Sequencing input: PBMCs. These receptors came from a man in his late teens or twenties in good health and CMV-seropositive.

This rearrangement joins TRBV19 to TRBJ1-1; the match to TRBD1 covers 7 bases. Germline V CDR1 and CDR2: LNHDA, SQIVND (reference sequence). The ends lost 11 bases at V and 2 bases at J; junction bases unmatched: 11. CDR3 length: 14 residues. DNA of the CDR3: TGTGCCGGCAAACAGGGGCATACAAACACTGAAGCTTTCTTT. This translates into CAGKQGHTNTEAFF.

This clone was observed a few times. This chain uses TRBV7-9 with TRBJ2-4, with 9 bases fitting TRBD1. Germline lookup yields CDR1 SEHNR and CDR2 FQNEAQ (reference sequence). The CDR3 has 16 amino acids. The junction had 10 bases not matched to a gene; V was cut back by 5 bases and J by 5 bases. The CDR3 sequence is CASSGRTGALENIQYF. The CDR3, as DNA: TGTGCCAGCAGCGGGCGGACAGGGGCCTTGGAAAACATTCAGTACTTC. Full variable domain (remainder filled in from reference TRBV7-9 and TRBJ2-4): DTGVSQNPRHKITKRGQNVTFRCDPISEHNRLYWYRQTLGQGPEFLTYFQNEAQLEKSRLLSDRFSAERPKGSFSTLEIQRTEQGDSAMYLCASSGRTGALENIQYFGAGTRLSVL.

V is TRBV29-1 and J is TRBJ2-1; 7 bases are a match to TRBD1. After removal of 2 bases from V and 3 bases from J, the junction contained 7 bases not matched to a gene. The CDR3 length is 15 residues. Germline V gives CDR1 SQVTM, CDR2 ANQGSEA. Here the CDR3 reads CSVESPRGIYNEQFF. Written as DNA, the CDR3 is TGCAGCGTTGAATCTCCCAGGGGGATCTACAATGAGCAGTTCTTC.

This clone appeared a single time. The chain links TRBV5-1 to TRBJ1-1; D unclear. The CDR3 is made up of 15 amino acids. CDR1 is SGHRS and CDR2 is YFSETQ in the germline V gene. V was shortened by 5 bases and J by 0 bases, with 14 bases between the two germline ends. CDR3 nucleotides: TGCGCCAGCAGAATGACACAGTCTGTGAACACTGAAGCTTTCTTT. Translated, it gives CASRMTQSVNTEAFF.

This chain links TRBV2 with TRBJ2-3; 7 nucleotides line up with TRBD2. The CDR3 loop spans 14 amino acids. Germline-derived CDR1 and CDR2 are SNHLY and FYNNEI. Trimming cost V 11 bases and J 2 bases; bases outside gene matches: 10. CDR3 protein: CADGLAAPTDTQYF. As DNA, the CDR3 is TGTGCCGACGGGCTAGCGGCACCCACAGATACGCAGTATTTT.

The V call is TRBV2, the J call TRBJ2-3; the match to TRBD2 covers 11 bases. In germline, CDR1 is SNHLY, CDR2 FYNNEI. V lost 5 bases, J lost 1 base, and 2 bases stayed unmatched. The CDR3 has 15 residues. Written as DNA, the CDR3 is TGTGCCAGCAGTTTACTAGCGGGGGGCACAGATACGCAGTATTTT. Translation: CASSLLAGGTDTQYF. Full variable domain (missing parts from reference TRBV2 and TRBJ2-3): EPEVTQTPSHQVTQMGQEVILRCVPISNHLYFYWYRQILGQKVEFLVSFYNNEISEKSEIFDDQFSVERPDGSNFTLKIRSTKLEDSAMYFCASSLLAGGTDTQYFGPGTRLTVL.

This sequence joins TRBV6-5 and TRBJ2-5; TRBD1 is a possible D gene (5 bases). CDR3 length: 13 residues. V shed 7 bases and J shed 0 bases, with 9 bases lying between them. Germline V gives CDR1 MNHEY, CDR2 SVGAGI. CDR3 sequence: CASTSGNQETQYF. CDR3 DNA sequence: TGTGCCAGCACCTCAGGGAACCAAGAGACCCAGTACTTC.

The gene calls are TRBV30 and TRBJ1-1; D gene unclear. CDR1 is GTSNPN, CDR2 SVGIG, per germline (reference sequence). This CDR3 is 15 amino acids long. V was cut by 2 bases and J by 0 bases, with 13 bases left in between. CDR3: CAWSLGGPMNTEAFF. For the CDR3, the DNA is TGTGCCTGGAGTTTAGGAGGGCCGATGAACACTGAAGCTTTCTTT.

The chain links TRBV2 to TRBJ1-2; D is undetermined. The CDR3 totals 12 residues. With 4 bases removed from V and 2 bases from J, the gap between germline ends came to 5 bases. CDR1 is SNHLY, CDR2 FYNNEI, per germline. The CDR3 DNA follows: TGTGCCAGCAGTGTTTCAAACTATGGCTACACCTTC. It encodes CASSVSNYGYTF. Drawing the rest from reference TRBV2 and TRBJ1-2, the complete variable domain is EPEVTQTPSHQVTQMGQEVILRCVPISNHLYFYWYRQILGQKVEFLVSFYNNEISEKSEIFDDQFSVERPDGSNFTLKIRSTKLEDSAMYFCASSVSNYGYTFGSGTRLTVV.

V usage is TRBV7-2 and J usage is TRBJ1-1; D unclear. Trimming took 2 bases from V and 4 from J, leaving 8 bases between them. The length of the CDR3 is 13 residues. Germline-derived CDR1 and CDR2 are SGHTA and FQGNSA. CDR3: CASSLKRGTEAFF. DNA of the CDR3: TGTGCCAGCAGCTTAAAGCGAGGCACTGAAGCTTTCTTT.

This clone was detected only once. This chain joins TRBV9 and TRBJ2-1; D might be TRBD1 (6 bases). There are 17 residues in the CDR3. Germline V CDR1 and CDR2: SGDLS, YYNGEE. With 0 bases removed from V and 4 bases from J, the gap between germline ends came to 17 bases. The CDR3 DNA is TGTGCCAGCAGCGTAGATGGACAGACAAACCTTTACAATGAGCAGTTCTTC. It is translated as CASSVDGQTNLYNEQFF.

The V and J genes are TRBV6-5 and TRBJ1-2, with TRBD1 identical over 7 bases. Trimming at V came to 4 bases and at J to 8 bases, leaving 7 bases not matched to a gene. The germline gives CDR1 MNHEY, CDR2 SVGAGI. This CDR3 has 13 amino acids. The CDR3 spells CASSSQGFRGYTF. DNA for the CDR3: TGTGCCAGCAGTTCACAGGGGTTTCGGGGCTACACCTTC.

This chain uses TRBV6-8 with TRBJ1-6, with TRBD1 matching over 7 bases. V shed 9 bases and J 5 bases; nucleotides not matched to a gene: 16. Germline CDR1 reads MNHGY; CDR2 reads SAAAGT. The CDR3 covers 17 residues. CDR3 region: CARGSPRGQKNNSPLHF. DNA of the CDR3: TGTGCCAGGGGAAGCCCGAGGGGACAGAAAAATAATTCACCCCTCCACTTT.